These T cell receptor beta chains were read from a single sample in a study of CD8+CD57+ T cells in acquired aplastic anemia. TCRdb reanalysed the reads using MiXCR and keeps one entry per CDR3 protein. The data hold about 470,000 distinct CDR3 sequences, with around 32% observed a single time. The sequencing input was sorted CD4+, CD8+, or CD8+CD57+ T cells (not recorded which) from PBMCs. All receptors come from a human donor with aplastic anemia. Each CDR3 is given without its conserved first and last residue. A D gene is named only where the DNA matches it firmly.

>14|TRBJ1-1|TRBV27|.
ASSSLAGVMNTEAF
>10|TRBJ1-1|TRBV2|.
ASSRPWGGAF
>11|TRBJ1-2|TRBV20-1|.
SASTVEFYGYT
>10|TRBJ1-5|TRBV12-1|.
ARPKHNQPQH
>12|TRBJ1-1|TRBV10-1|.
ASSTQGPGHEAF
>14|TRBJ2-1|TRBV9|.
ASSVNLQDSYNEQF
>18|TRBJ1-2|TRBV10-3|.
AISDTLLSLLGSANYGYT
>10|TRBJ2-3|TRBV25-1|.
ASSELLDTQY
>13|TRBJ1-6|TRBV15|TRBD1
ATGRTGSNDSPLH
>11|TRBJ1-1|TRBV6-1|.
ASKRQMNTEAF
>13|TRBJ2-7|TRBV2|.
ASSQLLGGSYEQY
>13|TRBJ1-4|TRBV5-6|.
ASSLDGAGDEKLF
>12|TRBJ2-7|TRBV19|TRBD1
ASKGRDSSYEQY
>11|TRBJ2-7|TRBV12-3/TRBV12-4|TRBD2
AITVSGGYEQY
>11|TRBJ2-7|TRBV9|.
ASSVGLDCEQY
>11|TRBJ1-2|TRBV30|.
AWSYQQGQGYT
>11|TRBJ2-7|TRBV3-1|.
ASSQHRDAEQY
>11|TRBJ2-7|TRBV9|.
ASSVATAEEQY
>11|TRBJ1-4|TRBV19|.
ASSVGQPEKLL
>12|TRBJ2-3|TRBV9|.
ASSVQGFEDTQY